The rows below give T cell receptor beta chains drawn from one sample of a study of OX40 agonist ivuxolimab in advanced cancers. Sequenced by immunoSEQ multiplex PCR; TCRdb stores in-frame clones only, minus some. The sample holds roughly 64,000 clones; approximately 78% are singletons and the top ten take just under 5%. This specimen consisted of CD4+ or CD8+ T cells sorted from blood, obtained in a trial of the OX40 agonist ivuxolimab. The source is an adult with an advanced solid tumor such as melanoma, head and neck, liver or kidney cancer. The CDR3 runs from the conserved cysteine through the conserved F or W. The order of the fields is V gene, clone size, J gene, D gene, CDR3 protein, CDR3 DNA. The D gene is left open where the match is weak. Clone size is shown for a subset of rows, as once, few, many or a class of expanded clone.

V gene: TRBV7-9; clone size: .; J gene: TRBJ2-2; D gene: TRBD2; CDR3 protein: CASSQREVTGELFF; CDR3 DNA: TGTGCCAGCAGCCAGCGGGAGGTTACCGGGGAGCTGTTTTTT
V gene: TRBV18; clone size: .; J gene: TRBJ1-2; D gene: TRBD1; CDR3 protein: CASSPRQGDYGYTF; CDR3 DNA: TGTGCCAGCTCACCACGACAGGGGGACTATGGCTACACCTTC
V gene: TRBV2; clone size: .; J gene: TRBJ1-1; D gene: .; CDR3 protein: CASSVSRANENWNTEAFF; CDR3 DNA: TGTGCCAGCAGTGTAAGCAGGGCGAATGAAAATTGGAACACTGAAGCTTTCTTT
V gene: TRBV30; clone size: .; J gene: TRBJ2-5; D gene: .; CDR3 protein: CAWSGGASGEFEETQYF; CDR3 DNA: TGTGCCTGGAGTGGGGGGGCGTCTGGGGAATTCGAAGAGACCCAGTACTTC
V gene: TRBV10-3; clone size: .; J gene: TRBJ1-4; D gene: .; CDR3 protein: CAISGSGGEKLFF; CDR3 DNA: TGTGCCATCAGTGGATCGGGGGGTGAAAAACTGTTTTTT
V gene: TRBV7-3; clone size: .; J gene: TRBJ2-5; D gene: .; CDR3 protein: CASSLGGLQETQYF; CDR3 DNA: TGTGCCAGCAGCTTAGGGGGACTGCAAGAGACCCAGTACTTC
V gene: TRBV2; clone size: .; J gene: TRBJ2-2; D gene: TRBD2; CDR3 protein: CASMGTSGYTGELFF; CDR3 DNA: TGTGCCAGCATGGGGACTAGCGGATACACCGGGGAGCTGTTTTTT
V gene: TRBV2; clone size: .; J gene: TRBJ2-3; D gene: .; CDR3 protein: CASSEALDLWSTDTQYF; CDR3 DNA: TGTGCCAGCAGTGAAGCCCTAGATCTTTGGAGCACAGATACGCAGTATTTT
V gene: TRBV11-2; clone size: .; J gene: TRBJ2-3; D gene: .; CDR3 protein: CASSPGPYSDTQYF; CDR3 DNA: TGTGCCAGCAGCCCCGGACCTTACTCAGATACGCAGTATTTT
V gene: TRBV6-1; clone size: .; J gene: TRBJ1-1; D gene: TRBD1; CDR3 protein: CASGGQGNTEAFF; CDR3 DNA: TGTGCCAGCGGGGGACAGGGGAACACTGAAGCTTTCTTT
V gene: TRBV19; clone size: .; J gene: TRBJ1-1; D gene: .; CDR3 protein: CASSPSVDRRNTEAFF; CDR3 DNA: TGTGCCAGTAGCCCCTCGGTCGACAGGCGGAACACTGAAGCTTTCTTT
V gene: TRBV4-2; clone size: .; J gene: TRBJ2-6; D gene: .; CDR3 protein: CASSREASGANVLTF; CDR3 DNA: TGTGCCAGCAGCCGAGAGGCCTCTGGGGCCAACGTCCTGACTTTC
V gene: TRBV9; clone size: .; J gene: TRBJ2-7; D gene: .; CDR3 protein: CASSVGDGYEQYF; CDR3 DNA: TGTGCCAGCAGCGTAGGGGACGGATACGAGCAGTACTTC
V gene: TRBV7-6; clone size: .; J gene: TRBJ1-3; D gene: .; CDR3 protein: CASSLVGDTGNTIYF; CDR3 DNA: TGTGCCAGCAGCTTAGTAGGGGATACTGGAAACACCATATATTTT
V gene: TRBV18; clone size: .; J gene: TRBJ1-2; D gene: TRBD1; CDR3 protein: CASSPGQGHYGYTF; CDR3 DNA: TGTGCCAGCTCACCAGGACAGGGGCACTATGGCTACACCTTC
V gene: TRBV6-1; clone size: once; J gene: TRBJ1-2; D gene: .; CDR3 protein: CASSPRVGENYGYTF; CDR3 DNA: TGTGCCAGCAGTCCCAGGGTAGGGGAGAACTATGGCTACACCTTC
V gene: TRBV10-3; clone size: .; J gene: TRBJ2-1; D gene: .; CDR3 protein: CAISERGDPGSEQFF; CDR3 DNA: TGTGCCATCAGTGAGAGGGGGGACCCCGGGAGTGAGCAGTTCTTC
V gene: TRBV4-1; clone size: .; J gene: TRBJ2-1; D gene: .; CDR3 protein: CASHAVGGNEQFF; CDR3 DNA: TGCGCCAGCCACGCCGTAGGAGGGAATGAGCAGTTCTTC
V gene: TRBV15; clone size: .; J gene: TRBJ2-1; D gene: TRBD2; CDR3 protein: CATSRITSGGFNEQFF; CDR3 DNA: TGTGCCACCAGCAGAATTACTAGCGGGGGCTTCAATGAGCAGTTCTTC
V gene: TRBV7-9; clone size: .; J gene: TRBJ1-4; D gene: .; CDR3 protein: CASSLVSGSTNEKLFF; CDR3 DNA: TGTGCCAGCAGCTTAGTGTCAGGCTCAACTAATGAAAAACTGTTTTTT
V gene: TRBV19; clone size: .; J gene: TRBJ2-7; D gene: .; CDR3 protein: CASAPRDGAYEQYF; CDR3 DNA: TGTGCCAGTGCACCCCGGGACGGAGCCTACGAGCAGTACTTC
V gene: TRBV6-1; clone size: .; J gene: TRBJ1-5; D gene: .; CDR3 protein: CASRERGNQPQHF; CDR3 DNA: TGTGCCAGCAGGGAGAGGGGCAATCAGCCCCAGCATTTT
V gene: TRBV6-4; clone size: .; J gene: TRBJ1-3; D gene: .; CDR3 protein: CASSSFAGEIGNTIYF; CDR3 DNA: TGTGCCAGCTCCTCCTTTGCGGGGGAGATAGGAAACACCATATATTTT
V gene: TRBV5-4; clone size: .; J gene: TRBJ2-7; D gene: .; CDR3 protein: CASSLFRDNEQYF; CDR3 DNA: TGTGCCAGCAGCTTGTTTCGGGACAACGAGCAGTACTTC
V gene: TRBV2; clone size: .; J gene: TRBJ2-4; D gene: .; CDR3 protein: CASGRQGGKNIQYF; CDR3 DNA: TGTGCCAGCGGAAGACAGGGAGGCAAAAACATTCAGTACTTC
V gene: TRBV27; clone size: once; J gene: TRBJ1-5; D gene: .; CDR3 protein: CASRLIGTGNQPQHF; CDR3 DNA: TGTGCCAGCAGGTTGATAGGGACTGGTAATCAGCCCCAGCATTTT
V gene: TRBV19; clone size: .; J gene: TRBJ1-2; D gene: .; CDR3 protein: CASSPPGLVNYGYTF; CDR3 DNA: TGTGCCAGTAGTCCGCCGGGACTAGTTAACTATGGCTACACCTTC
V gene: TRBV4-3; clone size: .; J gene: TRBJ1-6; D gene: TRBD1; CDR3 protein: CASSQIVWTGGSPLHF; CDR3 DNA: TGCGCCAGCAGCCAGATTGTCTGGACAGGGGGATCACCCCTCCACTTT
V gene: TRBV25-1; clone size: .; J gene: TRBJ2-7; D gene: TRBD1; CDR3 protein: CASSADRAEPYEQYF; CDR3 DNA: TGTGCCAGCAGTGCAGACAGGGCTGAACCCTACGAGCAGTACTTC
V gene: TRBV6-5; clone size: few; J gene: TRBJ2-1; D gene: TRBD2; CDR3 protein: CASSPRPAGDEQFF; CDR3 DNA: TGTGCCAGCAGTCCCCGACCCGCGGGAGATGAGCAGTTCTTC
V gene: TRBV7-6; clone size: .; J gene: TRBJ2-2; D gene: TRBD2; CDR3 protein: CASTRAPAGGETGELFF; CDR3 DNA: TGTGCCAGCACCAGGGCCCCAGCGGGAGGGGAGACCGGGGAGCTGTTTTTT
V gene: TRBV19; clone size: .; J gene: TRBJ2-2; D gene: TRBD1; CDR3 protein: CASRGGTNTGELFF; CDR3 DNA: TGTGCCAGTAGAGGGGGCACGAACACCGGGGAGCTGTTTTTT
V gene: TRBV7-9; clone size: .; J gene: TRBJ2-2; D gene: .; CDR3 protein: CASKKTGAGELFF; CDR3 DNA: TGTGCCAGCAAAAAGACGGGGGCCGGGGAGCTGTTTTTT
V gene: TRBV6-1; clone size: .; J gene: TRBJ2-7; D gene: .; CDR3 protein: CASSETGSYEQYF; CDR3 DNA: TGTGCCAGCAGCGAGACGGGCTCCTACGAGCAGTACTTC
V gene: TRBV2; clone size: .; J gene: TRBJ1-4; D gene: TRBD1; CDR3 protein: CATGGGQSEKLFF; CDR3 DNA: TGTGCCACGGGGGGGGGACAGAGTGAAAAACTGTTTTTT
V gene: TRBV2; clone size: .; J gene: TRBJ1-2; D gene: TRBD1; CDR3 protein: CASSENRGHQYGYTF; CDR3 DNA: TGTGCCAGCAGTGAAAACAGGGGGCATCAGTATGGCTACACCTTC
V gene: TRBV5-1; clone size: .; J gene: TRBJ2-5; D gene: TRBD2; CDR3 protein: CASSLAGLAGVLETQYF; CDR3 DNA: TGCGCCAGCAGCTTGGCCGGGCTAGCGGGAGTTCTAGAGACCCAGTACTTC
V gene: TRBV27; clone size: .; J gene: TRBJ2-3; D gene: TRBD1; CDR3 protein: CASSPGTGGRDTQYF; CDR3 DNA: TGTGCCAGCAGTCCCGGGACAGGGGGCAGGGATACGCAGTATTTT
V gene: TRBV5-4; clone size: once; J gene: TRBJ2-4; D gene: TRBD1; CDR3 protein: CASSLSGTGANNF; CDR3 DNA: TGTGCCAGCAGCTTGTCCGGGACAGGGGCTAACAACTTC
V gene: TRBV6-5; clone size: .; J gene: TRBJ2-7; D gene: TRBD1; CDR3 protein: CASRTGTGAEQYF; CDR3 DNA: TGTGCCAGCAGAACCGGGACAGGGGCCGAGCAGTACTTC
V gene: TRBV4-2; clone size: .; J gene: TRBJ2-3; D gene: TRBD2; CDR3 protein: CASSQDLAGGTDTQYF; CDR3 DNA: TGTGCCAGCAGCCAAGATCTAGCGGGGGGCACAGATACGCAGTATTTT
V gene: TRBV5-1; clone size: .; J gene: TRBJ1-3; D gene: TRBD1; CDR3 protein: CASSTLGQGISGNTIYF; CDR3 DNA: TGCGCCAGCAGCACCCTCGGACAGGGGATTTCTGGAAACACCATATATTTT
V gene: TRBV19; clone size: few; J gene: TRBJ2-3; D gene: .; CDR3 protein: CASSRGVGDTQYF; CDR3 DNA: TGTGCCAGTAGTAGGGGAGTGGGAGATACGCAGTATTTT
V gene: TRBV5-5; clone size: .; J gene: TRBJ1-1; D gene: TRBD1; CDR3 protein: CASSSYRGNPQAFF; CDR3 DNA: TGTGCCAGCAGCTCCTACAGGGGGAACCCTCAAGCTTTCTTT
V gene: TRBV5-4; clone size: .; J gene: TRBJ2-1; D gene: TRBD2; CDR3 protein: CASSLDSGSYNEQFF; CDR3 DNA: TGTGCCAGCAGCTTGGATAGCGGGTCCTACAATGAGCAGTTCTTC
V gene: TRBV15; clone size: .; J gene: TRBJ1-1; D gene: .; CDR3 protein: CATSRAWGDTEAFF; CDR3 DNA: TGTGCCACCAGCAGAGCTTGGGGGGACACTGAAGCTTTCTTT
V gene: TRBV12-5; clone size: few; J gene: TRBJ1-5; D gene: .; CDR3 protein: CASAQADFSPQHF; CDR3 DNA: TGTGCTAGTGCCCAGGCGGATTTCTCGCCCCAGCATTTT
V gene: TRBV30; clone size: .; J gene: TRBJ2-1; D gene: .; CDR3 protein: CAWSPGTLLRQFF; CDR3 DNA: TGTGCCTGGAGCCCCGGGACCCTCCTTCGGCAGTTCTTC
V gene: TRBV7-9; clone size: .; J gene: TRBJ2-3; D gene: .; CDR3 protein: CASSLDLERTDTQYF; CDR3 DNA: TGTGCCAGCAGCTTGGATTTGGAACGCACAGATACGCAGTATTTT
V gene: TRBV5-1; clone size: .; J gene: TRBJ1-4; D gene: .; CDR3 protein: CASSSRQATNEKLFF; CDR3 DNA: TGCGCCAGCAGCTCCCGACAAGCAACTAATGAAAAACTGTTTTTT
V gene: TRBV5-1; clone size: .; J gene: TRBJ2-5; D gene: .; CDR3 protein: CASSSRTVVSGTQYF; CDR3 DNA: TGCGCCAGCAGCTCTCGGACGGTAGTTAGTGGGACCCAGTACTTC
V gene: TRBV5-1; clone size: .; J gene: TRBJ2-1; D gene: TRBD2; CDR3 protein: CASRPSGNNEQFF; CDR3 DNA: TGCGCCAGCAGACCTAGCGGGAACAATGAGCAGTTCTTC
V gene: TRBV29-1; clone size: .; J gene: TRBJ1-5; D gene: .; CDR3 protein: CSVGEQGGQPQHF; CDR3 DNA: TGCAGCGTTGGGGAACAGGGAGGTCAGCCCCAGCATTTT
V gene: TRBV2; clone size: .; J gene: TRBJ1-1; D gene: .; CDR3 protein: CASREQGGWAEAFF; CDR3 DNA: TGTGCCAGCAGGGAACAGGGCGGGTGGGCTGAAGCTTTCTTT
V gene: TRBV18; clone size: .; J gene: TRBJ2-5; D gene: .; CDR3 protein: CASSPQREHQGQETQYF; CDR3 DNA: TGTGCCAGCTCACCACAACGGGAACACCAGGGTCAAGAGACCCAGTACTTC
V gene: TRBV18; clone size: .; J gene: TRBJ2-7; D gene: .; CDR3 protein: CASSPYRAFYEQYF; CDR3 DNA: TGTGCCAGCTCACCATATCGGGCTTTCTACGAGCAGTACTTC
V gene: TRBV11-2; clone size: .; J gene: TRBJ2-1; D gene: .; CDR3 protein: CASSLTLGNEQFF; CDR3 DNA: TGTGCCAGCAGCTTGACCTTGGGGAATGAGCAGTTCTTC
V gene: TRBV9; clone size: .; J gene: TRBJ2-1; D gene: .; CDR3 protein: CASSVFDGGGGNNEQFF; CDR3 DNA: TGTGCCAGCAGCGTATTTGACGGCGGAGGAGGAAACAATGAGCAGTTCTTC
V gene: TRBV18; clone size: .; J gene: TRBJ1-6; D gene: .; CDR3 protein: CASSPSQPSLLHF; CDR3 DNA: TGTGCCAGCTCACCCTCCCAACCTTCACTCCTCCACTTT
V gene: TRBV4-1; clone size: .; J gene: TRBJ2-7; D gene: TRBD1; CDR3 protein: CASSQPGQGIGYEQYF; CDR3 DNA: TGCGCCAGCAGCCAGCCGGGACAGGGGATAGGCTACGAGCAGTACTTC